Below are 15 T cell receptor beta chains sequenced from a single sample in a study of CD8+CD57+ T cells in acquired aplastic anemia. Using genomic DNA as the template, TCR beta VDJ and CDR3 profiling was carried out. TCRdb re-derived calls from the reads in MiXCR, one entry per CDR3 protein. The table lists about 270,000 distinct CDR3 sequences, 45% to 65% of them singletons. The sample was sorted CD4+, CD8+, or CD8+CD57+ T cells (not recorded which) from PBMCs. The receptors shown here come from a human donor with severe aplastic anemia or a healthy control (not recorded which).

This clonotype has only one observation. The CDR3 reads CASNPTRNYEQYF. CDR3 bases: TGTGCCAGTAACCCCACGCGGAATTACGAGCAGTACTTC. V usage is TRBV6-2 or TRBV6-3 and J usage is TRBJ2-7, with no clear D. The CDR3 length is 13 residues. Germline loops: CDR1 MNHEY, CDR2 SVGEGT. V lost 9 bases to trimming and J lost 4 bases, with 16 bases between them.

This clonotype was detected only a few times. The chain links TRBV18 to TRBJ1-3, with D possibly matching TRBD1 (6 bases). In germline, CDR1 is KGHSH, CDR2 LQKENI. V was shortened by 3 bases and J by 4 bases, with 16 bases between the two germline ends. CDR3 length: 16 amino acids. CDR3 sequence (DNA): TGTGCCAGCTCACCGCAGCAGGGGAATTCAGGAAACACCATATATTTT. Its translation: CASSPQQGNSGNTIYF.

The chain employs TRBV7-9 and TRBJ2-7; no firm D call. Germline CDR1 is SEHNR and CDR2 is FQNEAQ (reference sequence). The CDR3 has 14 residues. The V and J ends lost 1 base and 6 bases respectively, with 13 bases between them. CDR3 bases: TGTGCCAGCAGCTTAGAAGGAGTTGGTAGCGAGCAGTACTTC. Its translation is CASSLEGVGSEQYF.

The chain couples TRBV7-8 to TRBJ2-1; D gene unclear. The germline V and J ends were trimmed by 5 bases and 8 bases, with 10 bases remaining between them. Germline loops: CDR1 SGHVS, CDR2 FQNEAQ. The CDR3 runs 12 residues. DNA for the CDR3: TGTGCCAGCAGCCCAGAGCTGGATGAGCAGTTCTTC. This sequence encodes CASSPELDEQFF.

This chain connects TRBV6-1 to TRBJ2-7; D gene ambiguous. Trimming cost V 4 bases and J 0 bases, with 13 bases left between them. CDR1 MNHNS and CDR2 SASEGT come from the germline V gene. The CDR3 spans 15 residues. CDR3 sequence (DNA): TGTGCCAGCAGTGTATCTAACGGCTTCTCCTACGAGCAGTACTTC. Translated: CASSVSNGFSYEQYF.

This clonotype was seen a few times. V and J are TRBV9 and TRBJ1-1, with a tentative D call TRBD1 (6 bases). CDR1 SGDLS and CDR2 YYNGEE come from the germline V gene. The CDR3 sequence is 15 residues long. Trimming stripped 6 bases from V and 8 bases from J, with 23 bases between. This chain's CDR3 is CASTRTLGGGGEAFF. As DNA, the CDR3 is TGTGCCAGCACCCGTACCCTCGGGGGCGGGGGCGAAGCTTTCTTT.

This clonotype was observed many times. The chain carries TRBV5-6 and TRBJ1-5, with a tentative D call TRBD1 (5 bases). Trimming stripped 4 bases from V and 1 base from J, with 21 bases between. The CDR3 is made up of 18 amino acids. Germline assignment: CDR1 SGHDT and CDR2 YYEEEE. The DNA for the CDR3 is TGTGCCAGCAGCGAAGCCGGGACCCCGGTTAAGAGCAATCAGCCCCAGCATTTT. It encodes CASSEAGTPVKSNQPQHF.

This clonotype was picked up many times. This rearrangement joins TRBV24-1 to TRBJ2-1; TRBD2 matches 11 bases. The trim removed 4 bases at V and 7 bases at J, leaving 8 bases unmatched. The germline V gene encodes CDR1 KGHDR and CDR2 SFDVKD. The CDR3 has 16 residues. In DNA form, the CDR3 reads TGTGCCACCAGTGACTTTGGGCTAGCGGGGGGTAATGAGCAGTTCTTC. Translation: CATSDFGLAGGNEQFF.

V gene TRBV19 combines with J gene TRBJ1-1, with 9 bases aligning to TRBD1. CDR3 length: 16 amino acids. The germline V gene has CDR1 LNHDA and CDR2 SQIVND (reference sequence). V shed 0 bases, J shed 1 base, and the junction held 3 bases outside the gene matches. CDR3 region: CASSIERDRANTEAFF. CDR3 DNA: TGTGCCAGTAGTATAGAAAGGGACAGGGCGAACACTGAAGCTTTCTTT.

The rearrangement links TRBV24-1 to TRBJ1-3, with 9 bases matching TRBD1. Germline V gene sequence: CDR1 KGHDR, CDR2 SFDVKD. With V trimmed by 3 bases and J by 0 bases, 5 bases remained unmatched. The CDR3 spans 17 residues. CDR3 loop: CATSDGDRVASGNTIYF. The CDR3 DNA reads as TGTGCCACCAGTGATGGGGACAGGGTGGCCTCTGGAAACACCATATATTTT.

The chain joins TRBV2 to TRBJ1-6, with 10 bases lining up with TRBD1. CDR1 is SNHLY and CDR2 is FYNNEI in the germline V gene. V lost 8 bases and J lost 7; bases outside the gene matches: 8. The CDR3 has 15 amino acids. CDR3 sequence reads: CASSRQGARNSPLHF. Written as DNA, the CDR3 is TGTGCCAGCTCCCGACAGGGGGCAAGGAATTCACCCCTCCACTTT. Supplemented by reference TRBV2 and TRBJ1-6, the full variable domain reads EPEVTQTPSHQVTQMGQEVILRCVPISNHLYFYWYRQILGQKVEFLVSFYNNEISEKSEIFDDQFSVERPDGSNFTLKIRSTKLEDSAMYFCASSRQGARNSPLHFGNGTRLTVT.

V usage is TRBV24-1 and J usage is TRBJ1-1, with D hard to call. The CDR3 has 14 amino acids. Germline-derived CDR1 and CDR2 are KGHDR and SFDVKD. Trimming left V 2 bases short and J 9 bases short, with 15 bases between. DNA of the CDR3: TGTGCCACCAGTGATTCCAGGCAGGCAACGAAAGCTTTCTTT. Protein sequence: CATSDSRQATKAFF.

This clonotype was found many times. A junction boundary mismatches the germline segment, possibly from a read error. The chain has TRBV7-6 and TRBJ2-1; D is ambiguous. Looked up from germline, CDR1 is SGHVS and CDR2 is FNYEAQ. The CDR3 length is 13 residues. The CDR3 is CASSLEIYSEQFF. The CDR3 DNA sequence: TGTGCCAGCAGCTTGGAGATTTACAGTGAGCAGTTCTTC. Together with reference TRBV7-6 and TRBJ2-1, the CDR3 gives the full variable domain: GAGVSQSPRYKVTKRGQDVALRCDPISGHVSLYWYRQALGQGPEFLTYFNYEAQQDKSGLPNDRFSAERPEGSISTLTIQRTEQRDSAMYRCASSLEIYSEQFFGPGTRLTVL.

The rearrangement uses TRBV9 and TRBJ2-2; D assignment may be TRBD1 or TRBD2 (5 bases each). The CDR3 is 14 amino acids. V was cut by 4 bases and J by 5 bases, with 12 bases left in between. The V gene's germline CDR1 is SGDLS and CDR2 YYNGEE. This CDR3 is CASSRDLATGELFF. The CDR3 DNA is TGTGCCAGCAGCCGGGACCTTGCTACCGGGGAGCTGTTTTTT. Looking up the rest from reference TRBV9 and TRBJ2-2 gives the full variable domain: DSGVTQTPKHLITATGQRVTLRCSPRSGDLSVYWYQQSLDQGLQFLIQYYNGEERAKGNILERFSAQQFPDLHSELNLSSLELGDSALYFCASSRDLATGELFFGEGSRLTVL.

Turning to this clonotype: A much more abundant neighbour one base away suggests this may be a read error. CDR3 sequence reads: CASSLVSGGANTGELFF. The CDR3 DNA sequence: TGTGCCAGCAGCTTAGTTAGCGGGGGGGCGAACACCGGGGAGCTGTTTTTT. The chain links TRBV7-9 to TRBJ2-2, with TRBD2 matching over 11 bases. The germline V gene has CDR1 SEHNR and CDR2 FQNEAQ (reference sequence). The CDR3 consists of 17 residues. Unmatched junction bases numbered 1, after V lost 1 base and J lost 0 bases.